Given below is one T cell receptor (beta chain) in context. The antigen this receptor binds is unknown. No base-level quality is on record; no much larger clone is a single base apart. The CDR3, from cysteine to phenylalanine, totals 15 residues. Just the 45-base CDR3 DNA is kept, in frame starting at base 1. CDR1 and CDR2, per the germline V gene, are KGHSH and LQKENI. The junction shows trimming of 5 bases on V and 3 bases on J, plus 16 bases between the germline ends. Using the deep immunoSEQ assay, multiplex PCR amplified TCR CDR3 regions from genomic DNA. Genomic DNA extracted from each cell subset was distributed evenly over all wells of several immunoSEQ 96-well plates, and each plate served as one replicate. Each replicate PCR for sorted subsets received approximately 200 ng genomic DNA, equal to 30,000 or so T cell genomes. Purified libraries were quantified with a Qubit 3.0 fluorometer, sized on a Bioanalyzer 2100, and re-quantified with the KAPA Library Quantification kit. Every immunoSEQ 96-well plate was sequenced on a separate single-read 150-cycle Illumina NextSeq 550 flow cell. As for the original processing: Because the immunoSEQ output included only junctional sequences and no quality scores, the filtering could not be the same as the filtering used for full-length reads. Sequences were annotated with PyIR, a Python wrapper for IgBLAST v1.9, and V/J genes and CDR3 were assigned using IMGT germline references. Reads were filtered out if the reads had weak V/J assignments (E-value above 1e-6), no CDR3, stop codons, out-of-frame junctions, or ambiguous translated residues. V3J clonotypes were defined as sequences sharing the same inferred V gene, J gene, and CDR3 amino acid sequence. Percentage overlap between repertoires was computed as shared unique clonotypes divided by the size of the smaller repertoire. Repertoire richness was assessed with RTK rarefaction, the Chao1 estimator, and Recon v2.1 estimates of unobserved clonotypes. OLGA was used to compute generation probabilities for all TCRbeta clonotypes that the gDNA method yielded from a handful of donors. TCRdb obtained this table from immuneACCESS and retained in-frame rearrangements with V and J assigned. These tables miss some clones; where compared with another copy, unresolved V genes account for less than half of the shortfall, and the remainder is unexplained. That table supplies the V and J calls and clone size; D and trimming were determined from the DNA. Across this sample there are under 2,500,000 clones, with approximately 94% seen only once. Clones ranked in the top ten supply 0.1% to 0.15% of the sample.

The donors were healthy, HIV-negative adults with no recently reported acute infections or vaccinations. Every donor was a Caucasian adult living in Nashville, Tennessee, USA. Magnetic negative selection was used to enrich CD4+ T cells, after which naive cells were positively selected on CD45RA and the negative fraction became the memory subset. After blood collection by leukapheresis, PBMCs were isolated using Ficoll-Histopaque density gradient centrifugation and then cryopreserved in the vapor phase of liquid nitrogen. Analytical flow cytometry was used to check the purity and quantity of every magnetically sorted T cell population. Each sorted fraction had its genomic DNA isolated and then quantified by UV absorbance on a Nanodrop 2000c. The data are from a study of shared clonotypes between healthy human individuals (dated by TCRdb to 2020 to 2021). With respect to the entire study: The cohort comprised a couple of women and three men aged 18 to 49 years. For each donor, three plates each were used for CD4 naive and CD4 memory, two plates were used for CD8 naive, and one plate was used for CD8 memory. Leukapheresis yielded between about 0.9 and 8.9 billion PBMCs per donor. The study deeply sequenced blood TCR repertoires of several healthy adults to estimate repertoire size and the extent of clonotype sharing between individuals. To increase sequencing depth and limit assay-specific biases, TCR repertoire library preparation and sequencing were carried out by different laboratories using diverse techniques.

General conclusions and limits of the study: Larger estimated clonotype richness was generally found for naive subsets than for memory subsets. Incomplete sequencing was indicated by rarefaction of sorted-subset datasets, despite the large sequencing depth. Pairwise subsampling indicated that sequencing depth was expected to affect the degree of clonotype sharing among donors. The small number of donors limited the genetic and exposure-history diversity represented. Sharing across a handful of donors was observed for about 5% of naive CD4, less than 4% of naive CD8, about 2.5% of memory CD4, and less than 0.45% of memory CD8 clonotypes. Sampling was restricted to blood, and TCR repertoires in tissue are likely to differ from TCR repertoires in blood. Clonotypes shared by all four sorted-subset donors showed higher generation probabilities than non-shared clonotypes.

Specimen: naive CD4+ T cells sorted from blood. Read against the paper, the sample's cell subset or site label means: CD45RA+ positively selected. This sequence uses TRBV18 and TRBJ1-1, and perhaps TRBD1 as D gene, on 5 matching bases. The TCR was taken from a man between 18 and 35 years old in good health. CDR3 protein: CASSRSQGEDTEAFF. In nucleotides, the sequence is TGTGCCAGCTCAAGGTCTCAGGGAGAAGACACTGAAGCTTTCTTT.